These T cell receptor beta chains were read from a single sample in a study of blood T cell repertoires in COVID-19. The table came from immunoSEQ multiplex PCR; TCRdb's copy has only in-frame clones and leaves some out. This sample has hundreds of thousands of clones, with about 80% found just once. Source material: peripheral blood. Receptors were obtained from a woman of 80 years or more with acute or convalescent COVID-19. Both conserved end residues are part of each CDR3. The order of the fields is CDR3 DNA, CDR3 protein, J gene, V gene, clone size, D gene. The D gene is left open where the match is weak. Clone size is given for some rows only: seen once, a few or many times, or a class if the clone is expanded.

TGTGCCAGCAAAGGGACTAGCGGGAGAAATGAGCAGTTCTTC | CASKGTSGRNEQFF | TRBJ2-1 | TRBV27 | . | TRBD2
TGTGCCGGCAGCAGACGGACAGGGGGGAATCAGCCCCAGCATTTT | CAGSRRTGGNQPQHF | TRBJ1-5 | TRBV7-2 | . | TRBD1
TGTGCCAGCAGCCCCGGGACAGGGGGCGTAATCTACGAGCAGTACTTC | CASSPGTGGVIYEQYF | TRBJ2-7 | TRBV2 | . | TRBD1
TGCGCCAGCAGCGCCTCCGGGACCCCTTCAGGGGGCCTCTCCTACAATGAGCAGTTCTTC | CASSASGTPSGGLSYNEQFF | TRBJ2-1 | TRBV5-1 | . | TRBD1
TGTGCCAGCAGCTTAGGACAGACTAGCGGGGGGGCAGAGACCCAGTACTTC | CASSLGQTSGGAETQYF | TRBJ2-5 | TRBV7-3 | few | TRBD2
TGTGCCAGCGCACCGGGACAGGGGTATGGCTACACCTTC | CASAPGQGYGYTF | TRBJ1-2 | TRBV7-6 | . | TRBD1
TGTGCCAGCCGGGACAGGGGTGGAGAGACCCAGTACTTC | CASRDRGGETQYF | TRBJ2-5 | TRBV19 | . | TRBD1
TGTGCCAGCATAGGGACCGGGACTCCCAAAAACATTCAGTACTTC | CASIGTGTPKNIQYF | TRBJ2-4 | TRBV6-5 | . | .
TGTGCCAGCAGCCAAGAGGGCTCCGGGACTAGCTTAGACAATGAGCAGTTCTTC | CASSQEGSGTSLDNEQFF | TRBJ2-1 | TRBV3-1/TRBV3-2 | . | TRBD2
TGTGCCAGCAGCCATTGGGCGGGGGCCAGGTGGGAGCAGTACTTC | CASSHWAGARWEQYF | TRBJ2-7 | TRBV3-1/TRBV3-2 | few | .
TGTGCCAGCAGCCAATCGGACAGAAACACTGAAGCTTTCTTT | CASSQSDRNTEAFF | TRBJ1-1 | TRBV4-2 | . | .
TGTGCCAGCACGATGACAGGGGACAATAATTCACCCCTCCACTTT | CASTMTGDNNSPLHF | TRBJ1-6 | TRBV2 | . | TRBD1
TGTGCCAGCAGTGAATTCAGGGGTGGCACTGAAGCTTTCTTT | CASSEFRGGTEAFF | TRBJ1-1 | TRBV6-1 | once | .
TGTGCCAGCAGAATGACTAGCGGCTCCTACAATGAGCAGTTCTTC | CASRMTSGSYNEQFF | TRBJ2-1 | TRBV6-5 | few | TRBD2
TGCGCCAGCAGCTTGGAGTTTTTCCAGGGGGCCTCAGCTAACTATGGCTACACCTTC | CASSLEFFQGASANYGYTF | TRBJ1-2 | TRBV5-1 | few | TRBD1
TGTGCCAGCCACCCACGGACTAGCGTTTACAATGAGCAGTTCTTC | CASHPRTSVYNEQFF | TRBJ2-1 | TRBV28 | . | TRBD2
TGTGCCAGCAGCCGCCGTACACCGGGGACTGAAGCTTTCTTT | CASSRRTPGTEAFF | TRBJ1-1 | TRBV5-6 | . | .
TGTGCCAGCAGTGCCCTGTTTCAGGGATTCCCTAACTATGGCTACACCTTC | CASSALFQGFPNYGYTF | TRBJ1-2 | TRBV27 | few | .
TGTGCCAGCAGCGAGAATAGCAATCAGCCCCAGCATTTT | CASSENSNQPQHF | TRBJ1-5 | TRBV2 | . | .
TGTGCCAGCAGCTTAGTAGGGGCGGCTAATGAAAAACTGTTTTTT | CASSLVGAANEKLFF | TRBJ1-4 | TRBV7-6 | . | .
TGTGCCAGCAGTACCCGCCTCAGGGGGTTTAAAACCGGGGAGCTGTTTTTT | CASSTRLRGFKTGELFF | TRBJ2-2 | TRBV28 | . | TRBD1
TGTGCCAGCAGTACACAGGGGGCTTGGCAGCCCCAGCATTTT | CASSTQGAWQPQHF | TRBJ1-5 | TRBV6-5 | . | TRBD1
TGCGCCAGCAGCCTGTCTCCGGGACAGCAAGAGACCCAGTACTTC | CASSLSPGQQETQYF | TRBJ2-5 | TRBV4-1 | . | TRBD1
TGTGCCAGCAGTTCACAGGGGGCGATATATGGCTACACCTTC | CASSSQGAIYGYTF | TRBJ1-2 | TRBV5-4 | . | TRBD1
TGTGCCAGCAGTACTAGCGGGGGGGTAGATACGCAGTATTTT | CASSTSGGVDTQYF | TRBJ2-3 | TRBV6-5 | . | TRBD2
TGTGCCAGCAGCTTTAGGTCAGGGGGCATCCACGAGCAGTACTTC | CASSFRSGGIHEQYF | TRBJ2-7 | TRBV5-4 | . | TRBD1
TGCGCCAGCAGTGCAGGGCCGTACAATCAGCCCCAGCATTTT | CASSAGPYNQPQHF | TRBJ1-5 | TRBV10-2 | . | .
TGTGCCAGCAGACCCAGGGTCGGAAACACCATATATTTT | CASRPRVGNTIYF | TRBJ1-3 | TRBV7-9 | . | .
TGTGCCAGCAGCCCAGCCTGGGGGCGCACAGATACGCAGTATTTT | CASSPAWGRTDTQYF | TRBJ2-3 | TRBV6-5 | . | .
TGTGCCAGCAGCTTAGGGGGGACAGGTCCCTATAATTCACCCCTCCACTTT | CASSLGGTGPYNSPLHF | TRBJ1-6 | TRBV7-2 | few | TRBD1
TGTGCCAGCAGTTCAGCGGGAGCAGGCACCGGGGAGCTGTTTTTT | CASSSAGAGTGELFF | TRBJ2-2 | TRBV27 | . | TRBD2
TGTGCCAGCAGCCTCAGGGGCTTGGACTATGGCTACACCTTC | CASSLRGLDYGYTF | TRBJ1-2 | TRBV3-1/TRBV3-2 | . | .
TGTGCCAGCAGGGGGGAGGGGTATCAGCCCCAGCATTTT | CASRGEGYQPQHF | TRBJ1-5 | TRBV12-3/TRBV12-4 | . | .
TGCGCCAGCAGGGCAGGGGTGGATGAAAAACTGTTTTTT | CASRAGVDEKLFF | TRBJ1-4 | TRBV10-2 | . | .
TGTGCCAGCAGTTACGGGGGGACTACCCTTCAAGAGACCCAGTACTTC | CASSYGGTTLQETQYF | TRBJ2-5 | TRBV6-2/TRBV6-3 | . | TRBD2
TGTGCCAGCAGCCAAGGCCGGGGAGGGTTCTCCTATAATTCACCCCTCCACTTT | CASSQGRGGFSYNSPLHF | TRBJ1-6 | TRBV3-1/TRBV3-2 | . | .
TGTGCCAGCAGCCGGACAGGCAACGGCAGCAATCAGCCCCAGCATTTT | CASSRTGNGSNQPQHF | TRBJ1-5 | TRBV3-1/TRBV3-2 | . | TRBD1
TGTGCCAGTAGTATCCAAAGCGGCCCACAAGAGACCCAGTACTTC | CASSIQSGPQETQYF | TRBJ2-5 | TRBV19 | . | .
TGTGCCAGCAGCCCCCAGGCAGATACGCAGTATTTT | CASSPQADTQYF | TRBJ2-3 | TRBV7-2 | . | .
TGTGCCAGCAGCTCAGGACAGGGGGTCAAGAGCACTGAAGCTTTCTTT | CASSSGQGVKSTEAFF | TRBJ1-1 | TRBV5-8 | . | TRBD1
TGTGCCAGCAGCTTATCCCCCCTTCGGCAGCCCCAGCATTTT | CASSLSPLRQPQHF | TRBJ1-5 | TRBV7-6 | . | .
TGTGCCAGCAGCGTAGCCCCTCTCGCGGGAGGCAGAGATACGCAGTATTTT | CASSVAPLAGGRDTQYF | TRBJ2-3 | TRBV9 | . | TRBD2
TGTGCCAGCAGTTACAGGGGACAGGGGTACGAGCAGTACTTC | CASSYRGQGYEQYF | TRBJ2-7 | TRBV6-5 | . | TRBD1
TGTGCCAGCAGCCAACGGGGGGGCCAAGAGACCCAGTACTTC | CASSQRGGQETQYF | TRBJ2-5 | TRBV3-1/TRBV3-2 | . | TRBD2
TGTGCCAGCGTAGCGGGGGGCGGGCAAGAGACCCAGTACTTC | CASVAGGGQETQYF | TRBJ2-5 | TRBV2 | . | TRBD2
TGTGCCAGCAGCTTTGCCACCACAGGGGGTTATGGTTCACCCCTCCACTTT | CASSFATTGGYGSPLHF | TRBJ1-6 | TRBV7-9 | few | TRBD1
TGTGCCAGCAGCCCAGAGCGGGGACAGGGACCATTAATTATCCGGGAAGCTTTCTTT | CASSPERGQGPLIIREAFF | TRBJ1-1 | TRBV7-2 | . | TRBD1
TGCGCCAGCAGCACCGGACAGGGATTCAACAATGAGCAGTTCTTC | CASSTGQGFNNEQFF | TRBJ2-1 | TRBV5-1 | . | TRBD1
TGTGCCAGCAGCGTCCGGGGAGCGGGTCAAGAGACCCAGTACTTC | CASSVRGAGQETQYF | TRBJ2-5 | TRBV9 | once | .
TGTGCCAGCTCATATGGGGGCCAGAACACTGAAGCTTTCTTT | CASSYGGQNTEAFF | TRBJ1-1 | TRBV18 | . | .
TGTGCCAGCAGCCAAGGGACTCTTCCAGACACAGATACGCAGTATTTT | CASSQGTLPDTDTQYF | TRBJ2-3 | TRBV7-3 | . | .
TGTGCCAGCTCACCCGGGTTCAGCTCCTACGAGCAGTACTTC | CASSPGFSSYEQYF | TRBJ2-7 | TRBV18 | . | .
TGTGCCAGCAGCTTAAGCGTTTACTACAATGAGCAGTTCTTC | CASSLSVYYNEQFF | TRBJ2-1 | TRBV11-2 | . | .
TGTGCCAGCAGCTTAAAGAGAAAACGGGATCATGGCTACACCTTC | CASSLKRKRDHGYTF | TRBJ1-2 | TRBV13 | . | .
TGTGCCAGTAAGCGGGCGGTTGGGGACAGGCAGTTCTTC | CASKRAVGDRQFF | TRBJ2-1 | TRBV19 | once | .
TGTGCCATCAGTGAGCTGGGAGGGGGTTCCTACAATGAGCAGTTCTTC | CAISELGGGSYNEQFF | TRBJ2-1 | TRBV10-3 | . | .
TGTGCCAGCAGCCGGGGACAGAACACTGAAGCTTTCTTT | CASSRGQNTEAFF | TRBJ1-1 | TRBV12-3/TRBV12-4 | . | .
TGTGCCAGCAGCTTAACATCGGGACAGGGGTCCAGGGGACTGTTTTTT | CASSLTSGQGSRGLFF | TRBJ1-4 | TRBV7-9 | . | TRBD1
TGCGCCAGCAGCCAAGTTGGGGACAAGGAGGGCTACACCTTC | CASSQVGDKEGYTF | TRBJ1-2 | TRBV4-1 | . | .